This T cell receptor (beta chain) derives from a study of blood T cell repertoires in COVID-19. Study background: Samples came from the United States, Italy and Spain, spanning acute and convalescent COVID-19. Nucleic acid was either cDNA or gDNA, and it came from T cells, B-cell-depleted T cells, or PBMCs.

The CDR3 sequence is 17 residues long. CDR1 KGHDR and CDR2 SFDVKD come from the germline V gene. Trimming cost V 3 bases and J 4 bases; bases outside gene matches: 11. Methods used by the authors: Cell counts per sample came from amplifying reference gene primers. Data came from immunoSEQ multiplex PCR; TCRdb stores just in-frame clones and leaves some out. V and J calls plus clone size are reproduced from that table; the DNA served to infer D and trimming. Of more than 300,000 clones in the sample, around 87% were seen once. The receptor was derived from a man aged 40-49 years in a cohort exposed to, infected with or recovered from COVID-19 (not recorded which). This chain uses TRBV24-1 with TRBJ2-5, with TRBD1 matching 9 bases. Sequenced sample: PBMCs or T cells enriched from blood (not recorded which). The DNA for the CDR3 is TGTGCCACCAGTGATCCCCCCCTTAGGACAGGGGTAGAGACCCAGTACTTC. As protein: CATSDPPLRTGVETQYF.